This TCR beta chain is drawn from a study of T cells in Graves' hyperthyroidism and ophthalmopathy. TCR beta CDR3 region amplification was performed from RNA transcripts. TCR CDR3 underwent first-round RT-PCR with the HTBI primer set. TCRdb processed the multiplex PCR reads anew with MiXCR; each CDR3 protein has one entry. The sample records about 380,000 distinct CDR3 sequences, roughly 13% being singletons. Regarding this clonotype: A read error may produce the germline difference seen at one junction end.

Germline values: CDR1 KGHSH, CDR2 LQKENI. This CDR3 spans 12 amino acids. When ophthalmopathy did not progress within 18 months, Graves' hyperthyroidism was considered stable. Hyperthyroidism in the patients, aged 18 to 65, was newly diagnosed and under 2 months in duration. Diagnosis rested on symptoms, serum thyroxine and TRAb, thyroid ultrasound, and orbital computed tomography. A roughly 9.1 ml volume of fresh peripheral blood provided the PBMCs. This TCR was recovered from a woman in her sixties or seventies with Graves' hyperthyroidism. The rearrangement joins TRBV18 to TRBJ2-7; D not resolved. The sequenced material came from blood. As DNA, the CDR3 is TGTGCCCGCTCCCTAAGCTCCTACGAGCAGTACTTC. Translation: CARSLSSYEQYF.